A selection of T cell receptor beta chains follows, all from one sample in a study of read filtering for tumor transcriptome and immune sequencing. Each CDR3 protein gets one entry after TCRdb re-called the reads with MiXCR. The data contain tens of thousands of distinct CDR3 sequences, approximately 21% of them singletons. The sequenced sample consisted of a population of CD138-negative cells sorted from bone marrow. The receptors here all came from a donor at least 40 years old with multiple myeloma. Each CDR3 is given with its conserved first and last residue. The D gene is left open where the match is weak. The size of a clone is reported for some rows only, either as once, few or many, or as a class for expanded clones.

cdr3_nt: TGCGCCAGCAGCTTGGTGGGGGAGAACACTGAAGCTTTCTTT; cdr3_aa: CASSLVGENTEAFF; clone_size: many; j_call: TRBJ1-1; d_call: -; cdr3_length: 14; v_call: TRBV5-1
cdr3_nt: TGTGCCAGCAGTTACTCGTTATCGGGGGGGCCTTCCGGGGAGCTGTTTTTT; cdr3_aa: CASSYSLSGGPSGELFF; clone_size: few; j_call: TRBJ2-2; d_call: TRBD2; cdr3_length: 17; v_call: TRBV6-2/TRBV6-3
cdr3_nt: TGCGCCAGCAGTCTATTCGCTCCGAACACTGAAGCTTTCTTT; cdr3_aa: CASSLFAPNTEAFF; clone_size: many; j_call: TRBJ1-1; d_call: -; cdr3_length: 14; v_call: TRBV5-1
cdr3_nt: TGCGCCAGCAGCTCGGGGGAGTCCTCCTACAATGAGCAGTTCTTC; cdr3_aa: CASSSGESSYNEQFF; clone_size: many; j_call: TRBJ2-1; d_call: -; cdr3_length: 15; v_call: TRBV5-1
cdr3_nt: TGTGCCAGCAGTTTACAGGGTCTGGGGGAGCAGTACTTC; cdr3_aa: CASSLQGLGEQYF; clone_size: few; j_call: TRBJ2-7; d_call: -; cdr3_length: 13; v_call: TRBV27
cdr3_nt: TGTGCCAGCAGCTTAGGAGGGAACTACGAGCAGTACTTC; cdr3_aa: CASSLGGNYEQYF; clone_size: -; j_call: TRBJ2-7; d_call: -; cdr3_length: 13; v_call: TRBV7-9
cdr3_nt: TGCGCCAGCAGCTTGAGGGGCCCCCGGGACAGAAACATTCAGTACTTC; cdr3_aa: CASSLRGPRDRNIQYF; clone_size: few; j_call: TRBJ2-4; d_call: TRBD1; cdr3_length: 16; v_call: TRBV5-1
cdr3_nt: TGTGCCAGCAGTTCTCCGGGGCTTGCCAAAAACATTCAGTACTTC; cdr3_aa: CASSSPGLAKNIQYF; clone_size: -; j_call: TRBJ2-4; d_call: -; cdr3_length: 15; v_call: TRBV27
cdr3_nt: TGCAGTCCCCCGGGACCTCTCCCAGATACGCAGTATTTT; cdr3_aa: CSPPGPLPDTQYF; clone_size: many; j_call: TRBJ2-3; d_call: -; cdr3_length: 13; v_call: TRBV20-1
cdr3_nt: TGTGCCAGCACCAACCCGGGACAGGGACTTGGGACCCAGTACTTC; cdr3_aa: CASTNPGQGLGTQYF; clone_size: -; j_call: TRBJ2-5; d_call: TRBD1; cdr3_length: 15; v_call: TRBV2
cdr3_nt: TGTGCCAGCAGCTTCCTAGCGGGGGTTCCTGGGGAGACCCAGTACTTC; cdr3_aa: CASSFLAGVPGETQYF; clone_size: many; j_call: TRBJ2-5; d_call: TRBD2; cdr3_length: 16; v_call: TRBV5-5
cdr3_nt: TGTGCCAGCAGCTCAGGACTAGCGGGGGGACCTTTGGATGAGCAGTTCTTC; cdr3_aa: CASSSGLAGGPLDEQFF; clone_size: many; j_call: TRBJ2-1; d_call: TRBD2; cdr3_length: 17; v_call: TRBV11-3
cdr3_nt: TGCAGTGCTAGAGATGAGTCGTACGAGCAGTACTTC; cdr3_aa: CSARDESYEQYF; clone_size: -; j_call: TRBJ2-7; d_call: -; cdr3_length: 12; v_call: TRBV20-1
cdr3_nt: TGTGCCAGCAGCTTAAGGTCGGGGTCAGCCTACGAGCAGTACTTC; cdr3_aa: CASSLRSGSAYEQYF; clone_size: many; j_call: TRBJ2-7; d_call: -; cdr3_length: 15; v_call: TRBV11-3
cdr3_nt: TGTGCCAGCAGCTTAGGGACAGGGAGCTCCTACAATGAGCAGTTCTTC; cdr3_aa: CASSLGTGSSYNEQFF; clone_size: many; j_call: TRBJ2-1; d_call: TRBD1; cdr3_length: 16; v_call: TRBV7-9
cdr3_nt: TGCGCCAGCAGCTTATCATTAGCCGCAGATACGCAGTATTTT; cdr3_aa: CASSLSLAADTQYF; clone_size: many; j_call: TRBJ2-3; d_call: -; cdr3_length: 14; v_call: TRBV5-1
cdr3_nt: TGTGCCAGCTCACCACCGGGACTAGCGGGTACAGATACGCAGTATTTT; cdr3_aa: CASSPPGLAGTDTQYF; clone_size: many; j_call: TRBJ2-3; d_call: TRBD2; cdr3_length: 16; v_call: TRBV18
cdr3_nt: TGCAGTGCCCACCGGGATAGCGATCAGCCCCAGCATTTT; cdr3_aa: CSAHRDSDQPQHF; clone_size: many; j_call: TRBJ1-5; d_call: -; cdr3_length: 13; v_call: TRBV20-1
cdr3_nt: TGTGCCAGCTCACCGGGCCTCCAGAGTGAGCAGTACTTC; cdr3_aa: CASSPGLQSEQYF; clone_size: many; j_call: TRBJ2-7; d_call: -; cdr3_length: 13; v_call: TRBV18
cdr3_nt: TGCGCCAGCAGCTTGGTCGCCGGTAGTCTAGCGGAGAGGACCGGGGAGCTGTTTTTT; cdr3_aa: CASSLVAGSLAERTGELFF; clone_size: few; j_call: TRBJ2-2; d_call: TRBD2; cdr3_length: 19; v_call: TRBV5-1
cdr3_nt: TGCAGTGCTGCTATAGCGGGGGGCTACGAGCAGTACTTC; cdr3_aa: CSAAIAGGYEQYF; clone_size: many; j_call: TRBJ2-7; d_call: TRBD2; cdr3_length: 13; v_call: TRBV20-1
cdr3_nt: TGTGCCAGCAGTGAAGCGCTTCAGGGGACAGGGAAAGAGACCCAGTACTTC; cdr3_aa: CASSEALQGTGKETQYF; clone_size: many; j_call: TRBJ2-5; d_call: TRBD1; cdr3_length: 17; v_call: TRBV2
cdr3_nt: TGTGCCAGCAAGCTCCCAGGGGACCATCAGCCCCAGCATTTT; cdr3_aa: CASKLPGDHQPQHF; clone_size: few; j_call: TRBJ1-5; d_call: -; cdr3_length: 14; v_call: TRBV28
cdr3_nt: TGTGCCAGCAGTCAAAGGTCAGGGGGAGGTGAAAAACTGTTTTTT; cdr3_aa: CASSQRSGGGEKLFF; clone_size: many; j_call: TRBJ1-4; d_call: TRBD1; cdr3_length: 15; v_call: TRBV28
cdr3_nt: TGTGCCAGCAGCCGGCAACACTCCTACGAGCAGTACTTC; cdr3_aa: CASSRQHSYEQYF; clone_size: few; j_call: TRBJ2-7; d_call: -; cdr3_length: 13; v_call: TRBV9
cdr3_nt: TGTGCCAGTAGCCTCCCGCGGGACAGGGTACCTGGGGCCAACGTCCTGACTTTC; cdr3_aa: CASSLPRDRVPGANVLTF; clone_size: many; j_call: TRBJ2-6; d_call: TRBD1; cdr3_length: 18; v_call: TRBV19
cdr3_nt: TGTGCCAGCAGCTCGGGACAGGGTGGCTATGGCTACACCTTC; cdr3_aa: CASSSGQGGYGYTF; clone_size: few; j_call: TRBJ1-2; d_call: TRBD1; cdr3_length: 14; v_call: TRBV9